This T cell receptor (beta chain) came from a study of blood T cell repertoires in COVID-19. Study at large: The origin of the acute and convalescent COVID-19 samples was the United States, Italy and Spain. T cells, B-cell-depleted T cells, or PBMCs supplied cDNA or gDNA.

Trimming took 4 bases from V and 4 from J, leaving 7 bases between them. The CDR3 length is 13 residues. As regards this clone: The sample carries other DNA sequences with the same CDR3.

Authors' analysis steps: Amplified reference gene primers provided the basis for estimating nucleated cell counts. This table comes from immunoSEQ multiplex PCR, and its TCRdb copy is limited to in-frame clones, with some not included. V, J and clone size derive from that table, while D and trimming were established from the DNA sequence. The data contain about 250,000 clones, about 80% of them singletons. The chain uses TRBV12-3 or TRBV12-4 and TRBJ1-4, with D uncertain. Source material: peripheral blood. The sequence came from a man older than 75 with acute or convalescent COVID-19. In DNA, the CDR3 is TGTGCCAGCAGTTCTCAGGTTAATGAAAAACTGTTTTTT. The encoded protein is CASSSQVNEKLFF.